The table lists the clone carrying this TCR beta chain with many counts. The antigen remains unidentified. The CDR3 is made up of 13 amino acids. Trimming cost V 7 bases and J 7 bases, with 14 bases left between them. Germline loops: CDR1 MNHNS, CDR2 SASEGT. RNA transcripts gave rise to amplified TCR beta CDR3 regions. The study used the HTBI primer set for a first-round RT-PCR of the TCR CDR3. TCRdb passed the multiplex PCR reads through MiXCR, listing each CDR3 protein once. The data hold 380,000 or so distinct CDR3 sequences, with approximately 13% observed a single time. This sample is part of a study of T cells in Graves' hyperthyroidism and ophthalmopathy. Blood was obtained at the first hyperthyroidism diagnosis, which preceded any ophthalmopathy symptoms. Study-wide results and caveats: Most thyroid clonotypes with frequency above 0.001 were detected in blood.

Sample: blood. This sequence was found in a man aged 25 to 45 with Graves' hyperthyroidism that later progressed to Graves' ophthalmopathy. The J gene is TRBJ2-1, the V gene TRBV6-1; maybe TRBD2 (7 bases). The CDR3 is CASNRGAWNEQFF. The CDR3 nucleotides read TGTGCCAGCAACCGGGGGGCATGGAATGAGCAGTTCTTC.